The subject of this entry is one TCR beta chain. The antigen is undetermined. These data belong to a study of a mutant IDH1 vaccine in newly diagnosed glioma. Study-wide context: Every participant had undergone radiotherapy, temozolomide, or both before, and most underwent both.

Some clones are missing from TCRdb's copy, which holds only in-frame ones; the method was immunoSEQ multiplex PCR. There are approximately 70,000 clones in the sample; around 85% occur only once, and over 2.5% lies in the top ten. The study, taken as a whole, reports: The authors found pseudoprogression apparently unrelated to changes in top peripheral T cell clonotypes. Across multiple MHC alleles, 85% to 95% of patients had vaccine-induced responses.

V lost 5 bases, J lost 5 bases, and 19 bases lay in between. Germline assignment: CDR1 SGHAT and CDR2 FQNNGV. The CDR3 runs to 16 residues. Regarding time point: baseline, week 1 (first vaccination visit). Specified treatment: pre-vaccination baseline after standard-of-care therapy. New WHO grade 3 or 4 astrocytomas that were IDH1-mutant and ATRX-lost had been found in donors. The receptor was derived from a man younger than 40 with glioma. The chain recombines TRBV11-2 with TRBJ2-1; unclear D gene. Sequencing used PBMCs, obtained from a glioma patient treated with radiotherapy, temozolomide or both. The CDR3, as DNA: TGTGCCAGCAGCCCCGCTACGGCAGGACCCAACAATGAGCAGTTCTTC. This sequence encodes CASSPATAGPNNEQFF.